Sequencing of this T cell receptor (beta chain) was carried out in a study of cytomegalovirus exposure and HLA in healthy donors. Primers: 60 Vbeta forward and 13 Jbeta reverse. Produced via immunoSEQ multiplex PCR; TCRdb's table is partial and in-frame only. The profile shows fewer than 120,000 clones, approximately 80% of them singletons. This clone appeared a few times. The antigen is not known. Study-level findings and limits: A later analysis, which compared TCR beta chains of equal frequency, found the HLA-associated ones more clonally expanded. Later analysis demonstrated an association between a missense DCLRE1C variant and TCR beta V- and J-gene trimming. At a 0.05 false discovery rate, a later analysis found some 17,000 TCR beta sequences to be associated with HLA alleles.

Nominally healthy donors were sampled, though unrecorded immune exposures were likely. The CDR3 spans 16 residues. The J segment lost 4 bases and the V segment lost 5 bases, leaving 8 bases of the junction unmatched. Germline lookup yields CDR1 SGHTA and CDR2 FQGNSA. The TCR sequence derives from a man in his thirties or forties in good health and CMV-seropositive. The J gene is TRBJ1-6, the V gene TRBV7-2, with TRBD1 identical over 7 bases. The sequenced sample consisted of PBMCs. CDR3 DNA: TGTGCCAGCAGCCAGGGGGTCTTTTTGTATAATTCACCCCTCCACTTT. Translating gives CASSQGVFLYNSPLHF.